These T cell receptor beta chains were read from a single sample in a study of vaccination effects on CD4 cells after COVID-19. The table came from immunoSEQ multiplex PCR; TCRdb's copy has only in-frame clones and leaves some out. The data contain roughly 42,000 clones, more than 60% of them seen just once; the ten biggest clones take up about a quarter. Which antigens these TCRs recognize remains unknown. The material was CD4+ T cells from PBMCs cultured with HCoV-OC43 spike peptides, obtained before COVID-19 vaccination. These receptors all stem from a human donor who received a COVID-19 vaccine. CDR3s include the opening cysteine and the closing phenylalanine or tryptophan. Fields, in order: D gene, V gene, J gene, clone size, CDR3 DNA, CDR3 protein. The D gene is left open where the match is weak. A clone size is listed for some rows: how often the clone was seen (once, few, many), or a class if it is expanded.

D: TRBD2; V: TRBV3-1/TRBV3-2; J: TRBJ2-3; size: few; DNA: TGTGCCAGCAGTTTTAATAGCGGGGGGGCACGCGATACGCAGTATTTT; CDR3: CASSFNSGGARDTQYF
D: NA; V: TRBV12-3/TRBV12-4; J: TRBJ2-1; size: few; DNA: TGTGCCAGCAGTACCGCAAGGGAGCAGTTCTTC; CDR3: CASSTAREQFF
D: NA; V: TRBV3-1/TRBV3-2; J: TRBJ1-6; size: NA; DNA: TGTGCCAGCAGCCAAGGGGGAAGGACTGCAGGCTCACCCCTCCACTTT; CDR3: CASSQGGRTAGSPLHF
D: NA; V: TRBV7-3; J: TRBJ1-5; size: large; DNA: TGTGCCAGCTCCCCCGAGAGCGGGCGTAATCAGCCCCAGCATTTT; CDR3: CASSPESGRNQPQHF
D: NA; V: TRBV29-1; J: TRBJ2-5; size: NA; DNA: TGCAGCGTTGATCGGGGTATAGAGACCCAGTACTTC; CDR3: CSVDRGIETQYF
D: NA; V: TRBV2; J: TRBJ1-1; size: few; DNA: TGTGCCAGCACAAGGGAGGGAGTCGAAGCTTTCTTT; CDR3: CASTREGVEAFF
D: NA; V: TRBV2; J: TRBJ2-6; size: NA; DNA: TGTGCCAGCAGTGGGGAGACAGGGAGGTCTCCTGGGGCCAACGTCCTGACTTTC; CDR3: CASSGETGRSPGANVLTF
D: TRBD1; V: TRBV30; J: TRBJ1-1; size: few; DNA: TGTGCCTGGACTAAAAACGCCTGGGACAGAGCTTTCTTT; CDR3: CAWTKNAWDRAFF
D: TRBD1; V: TRBV5-1; J: TRBJ2-4; size: few; DNA: TGCGCCAGCAGCAGACAGGGGGCAGGAAACATTCAGTACTTC; CDR3: CASSRQGAGNIQYF
D: NA; V: TRBV11-2; J: TRBJ1-1; size: few; DNA: TGTGCCAGCAGCTTGTCGGGGCCTAGAGAAGCTTTCTTT; CDR3: CASSLSGPREAFF
D: TRBD1; V: TRBV19; J: TRBJ2-3; size: NA; DNA: TGTGCCAGTAGTATTACAGGGGACACAGATACGCAGTATTTT; CDR3: CASSITGDTDTQYF
D: NA; V: TRBV5-1; J: TRBJ1-1; size: few; DNA: TGCGCCAGCAGGGACCCCTTGAACACTGAAGCTTTCTTT; CDR3: CASRDPLNTEAFF
D: NA; V: TRBV4-2; J: TRBJ2-7; size: NA; DNA: TGTGCCAGCAGCCAAGAGTGGAGTTCCTACGAGCAGTACTTC; CDR3: CASSQEWSSYEQYF
D: NA; V: TRBV6-5; J: TRBJ2-7; size: NA; DNA: TGTGCCACCGTGCTGGGGGCCAACTCCTACGAGCAGTACTTC; CDR3: CATVLGANSYEQYF
D: NA; V: TRBV3-1/TRBV3-2; J: TRBJ1-2; size: few; DNA: TGTGCCAGCAGCCAACAGGGGACCCATAACTATGGCTACACCTTC; CDR3: CASSQQGTHNYGYTF
D: NA; V: TRBV4-2; J: TRBJ1-2; size: NA; DNA: TGTGCCAGCAGCCAAGTCGGCCGGACAGCAGCTCGACCCCGCTGCGGCTACACCTTC; CDR3: CASSQVGRTAARPRCGYTF
D: TRBD1; V: TRBV3-1/TRBV3-2; J: TRBJ2-5; size: NA; DNA: TGTGCCAGCAGCCTCCGCCGGGACAGGCCCACCCAGTACTTC; CDR3: CASSLRRDRPTQYF
D: TRBD2; V: TRBV11-2; J: TRBJ2-3; size: NA; DNA: TGTGCCAGCAGCTTAGCTAGCGGGAGATTAGATACGCAGTATTTT; CDR3: CASSLASGRLDTQYF
D: TRBD1; V: TRBV2; J: TRBJ1-5; size: once; DNA: TGTGCCAGCAGCGGGACAGGGGGGCAGCCCCAGCATTTT; CDR3: CASSGTGGQPQHF
D: TRBD1; V: TRBV5-1; J: TRBJ2-5; size: once; DNA: TGCGCCAGCAGCCCGGGACAGCGAGAGACCCAGTACTTC; CDR3: CASSPGQRETQYF
D: NA; V: TRBV12-3/TRBV12-4; J: TRBJ1-6; size: NA; DNA: TGTGCCAGCAGTTTGCAGGATAATTCACCCCTCCACTTT; CDR3: CASSLQDNSPLHF
D: NA; V: TRBV7-2; J: TRBJ1-1; size: few; DNA: TGTGCCAGCAGCCCGAGACCTGGGGACACTGAAGCTTTCTTT; CDR3: CASSPRPGDTEAFF
D: NA; V: TRBV25-1; J: TRBJ1-1; size: NA; DNA: TGTGCCAGCAGTGAATCTGGGGTAGTAGGCACTGAAGCTTTCTTT; CDR3: CASSESGVVGTEAFF
D: NA; V: TRBV18; J: TRBJ1-3; size: NA; DNA: TGTGCCAGCTCACCACCCCAGGTTCGCTCTGGAAACACCATATATTTT; CDR3: CASSPPQVRSGNTIYF
D: TRBD1; V: TRBV30; J: TRBJ2-2; size: NA; DNA: TGTGCCTGGGGGCGGACAGGGGCCACCGGGGAGCTGTTTTTT; CDR3: CAWGRTGATGELFF
D: TRBD1; V: TRBV10-3; J: TRBJ1-5; size: NA; DNA: TGTGCCATCAGGGGACAGTCTAATCAGCCCCAGCATTTT; CDR3: CAIRGQSNQPQHF
D: NA; V: TRBV4-1; J: TRBJ1-2; size: few; DNA: TGCGCCAGCAGCCCCGACAGGATCGACTATGGCTACACCTTC; CDR3: CASSPDRIDYGYTF
D: NA; V: TRBV3-1/TRBV3-2; J: TRBJ1-1; size: NA; DNA: TGTGCCAGCAGGCTTGGGACTGAAGCTTTCTTT; CDR3: CASRLGTEAFF
D: TRBD2; V: TRBV5-1; J: TRBJ2-1; size: once; DNA: TGCGCCAGCCCCAGACTAGCGGGGCCCTACAATGAGCAGTTCTTC; CDR3: CASPRLAGPYNEQFF
D: NA; V: TRBV27; J: TRBJ1-3; size: NA; DNA: TGTGCCAGCAGTTTATCCAGGGCCGGAAACACCATATATTTT; CDR3: CASSLSRAGNTIYF
D: TRBD2; V: TRBV13; J: TRBJ2-7; size: NA; DNA: TGTGCCAGCAGCCCGATTTCGACTAGCGGGAGGACCTCCTACGAGCAGTACTTC; CDR3: CASSPISTSGRTSYEQYF
D: NA; V: TRBV19; J: TRBJ1-2; size: once; DNA: TGTGCCAGTAGTATGAGAGGGGCCGATGGCTACACCTTC; CDR3: CASSMRGADGYTF
D: NA; V: TRBV7-9; J: TRBJ2-3; size: NA; DNA: TGTGCCAGCAGCTCCACCACAGATACGCAGTATTTT; CDR3: CASSSTTDTQYF
D: NA; V: TRBV7-2; J: TRBJ2-6; size: NA; DNA: TGTGCCAGCAGCCCCCAGCTGGGAGGGGCCAACGTCCTGACTTTC; CDR3: CASSPQLGGANVLTF
D: NA; V: TRBV5-6; J: TRBJ1-6; size: NA; DNA: TGTGCCAGCAGCTTGGTGTCTCCTGGGTCACCCCTCCACTTT; CDR3: CASSLVSPGSPLHF
D: NA; V: TRBV3-1/TRBV3-2; J: TRBJ1-1; size: NA; DNA: TGTGCCAGCAGCCCCGCTGGCAGGGAAGCTTTCTTT; CDR3: CASSPAGREAFF
D: NA; V: TRBV9; J: TRBJ2-6; size: NA; DNA: TGTGCCAGCAGCCCGGAGGGAGGGGGCGCTCCTGGGGCCAACGTCCTGACTTTC; CDR3: CASSPEGGGAPGANVLTF
D: TRBD1; V: TRBV5-6; J: TRBJ1-2; size: NA; DNA: TGTGCCAGCATGGGTTTGACAGGGAGCTATGGCTACACCTTC; CDR3: CASMGLTGSYGYTF
D: NA; V: TRBV2; J: TRBJ1-5; size: few; DNA: TGTGCCAGCAGTGAAAGGGACGCCCCCCAGCATTTT; CDR3: CASSERDAPQHF
D: NA; V: TRBV28; J: TRBJ1-1; size: NA; DNA: TGTGCCAGCAGGCAATCCACAGTATTAGCTTTCTTT; CDR3: CASRQSTVLAFF
D: NA; V: TRBV4-3; J: TRBJ1-2; size: NA; DNA: TGCGCCAGCAGCCCGGAGGGGTTTAACTATGGCTACACCTTC; CDR3: CASSPEGFNYGYTF